This T cell receptor beta chain originates from a study of radiation and T cells in renal cell carcinoma. The wider study: Nephrectomy followed 15 Gy stereotactic body radiation by 4 weeks. Regarding the study as a whole: From baseline, blood top tumor clonotypes peaked at 2 weeks post-radiation.

The germline CDR1 and CDR2 sequences are WNHNN and SYGVQD (reference sequence). Trimming left V 2 bases short and J 10 bases short, with 14 bases between. The CDR3 consists of 13 residues. Generated by immunoSEQ multiplex PCR, the TCRdb table keeps only in-frame clones and is missing some. The sample has 94,000 or so clones; about 79% are singletons. The time point denotes: baseline pretreatment blood. The treatment here: 15 Gy SBRT to primary tumor, nephrectomy 4 weeks later. After SBRT, blood was collected at 2 and 4 weeks, plus baseline. This renal cell carcinoma was of the clear cell type. This clone was seen a handful of times. The antigen is unknown.

This rearrangement joins TRBV10-1 to TRBJ1-1; D uncertain. Here the sequenced sample was blood, taken from a patient whose treatment included radiotherapy and nephrectomy. This TCR derives from a man aged 60 to 69 with renal cell carcinoma. The CDR3 nucleotides read TGCGCCAGCAGTGAGACCCTGAATTTTAGAGCTTTCTTT. The encoded protein is CASSETLNFRAFF.